Following are 10 T cell receptor beta chains from one sample sequenced in a study of OX40 agonist ivuxolimab in advanced cancers. The protocol was immunoSEQ multiplex PCR, while the TCRdb copy is restricted to in-frame clones and leaves out a portion. Of roughly 58,000 clones detected, approximately 93% appear once; the ten largest clones hold about 20%. The sequences come from CD4+ or CD8+ T cells sorted from blood, collected in a trial of the OX40 agonist ivuxolimab. Every receptor here comes from an adult with an advanced solid tumor such as melanoma, head and neck, liver or kidney cancer.

The chain recombines TRBV9 with TRBJ2-7; D unresolved. Germline loops: CDR1 SGDLS, CDR2 YYNGEE. The CDR3 consists of 13 residues. V shed 2 bases and J shed 2 bases, with 8 bases lying between them. CDR3 sequence: CASSVGSAYEQYF. DNA for the CDR3: TGTGCCAGCAGCGTCGGGTCGGCCTACGAGCAGTACTTC.

This clone has a handful of counts. The rearrangement joins TRBV11-2 to TRBJ2-2; no clear D. Trimming took off 1 base at V and 6 bases at J, with 9 bases between the two ends. The CDR3 is 14 residues long. CDR1 SGHAT and CDR2 FQNNGV come from the germline V gene. CDR3 sequence (DNA): TGTGCCAGCAGCTTAGGGGGTTACGCCGGGGAGCTGTTTTTT. Protein: CASSLGGYAGELFF.

This clone was found once. This rearrangement joins TRBV11-2 to TRBJ2-3, with D hard to call. Trimming removed 1 base from V and 5 bases from J, with 4 bases in between. Germline CDR1 is SGHAT and CDR2 is FQNNGV. The CDR3 runs to 12 residues. In nucleotides, the CDR3 is TGTGCCAGCAGCTTAGTCATAGATACGCAGTATTTT. Encoded protein: CASSLVIDTQYF.

The chain uses TRBV30 and TRBJ1-1, with D possibly matching TRBD1 (5 bases). The CDR3 spans 12 residues. CDR1 and CDR2 from the germline V gene are GTSNPN and SVGIG (reference sequence). Trimming removed 4 bases at V and 4 bases at J, with 10 bases between. As DNA, the CDR3 is TGTGCCTGGAACATTGGGACCACTGAAGCTTTCTTT. Translation gives CAWNIGTTEAFF.

The chain carries TRBV11-2 and TRBJ2-7, with D perhaps matching TRBD1 or TRBD2 (6 bases each). The germline CDR1 and CDR2 sequences are SGHAT and FQNNGV. V was trimmed by 5 bases and J by 2 bases, leaving 13 bases between them. The CDR3 runs 14 residues. In DNA form, the CDR3 reads TGTGCCAGCAGCCTCGGGGGCCGGCCCTACGAGCAGTACTTC. Amino acid sequence: CASSLGGRPYEQYF.

The chain carries TRBV30 and TRBJ2-2; D not certain. The CDR3 runs 17 residues. V lost 2 bases and J lost 2, with 18 bases in between. Germline V gene data show CDR1 as GTSNPN and CDR2 as SVGIG (reference sequence). The CDR3 DNA sequence: TGTGCCTGGAGTCCCGGGTTCGATCACATTAACACCGGGGAGCTGTTTTTT. The encoded protein is CAWSPGFDHINTGELFF.

The V and J genes are TRBV6-1 and TRBJ2-1; 7 bases are a match to TRBD2. The ends lost 1 base at V and 3 bases at J; junction bases unmatched: 6. The V gene's germline CDR1 is MNHNS and CDR2 SASEGT. The CDR3 has 16 amino acids. CDR3 region: CASSEGLAVNYNEQFF. CDR3 sequence (DNA): TGTGCCAGCAGTGAAGGGCTAGCGGTAAACTACAATGAGCAGTTCTTC.

This clone appeared once. The gene calls are TRBV6-4 and TRBJ2-1; 7 nucleotides line up with TRBD2. The V gene's germline CDR1 is MRHNA and CDR2 SNTAGT. This CDR3 has 15 residues. J gave up 4 bases and V 2 bases, and 5 bases lay outside the gene matches. CDR3 amino acids: CASSDGLAEYNEQFF. The DNA for the CDR3 is TGTGCCAGCAGTGACGGGCTAGCGGAATACAATGAGCAGTTCTTC.

J is TRBJ2-6 and V is TRBV11-1; D not resolved. CDR1 SGHAT and CDR2 FQDESV come from the germline V gene (reference sequence). The CDR3 totals 15 residues. The ends were cut back, 4 bases at V and 0 bases at J, with 7 bases in the middle. CDR3 in amino acids: CASSSEISGANVLTF. The CDR3 bases are TGTGCCAGCAGCTCCGAAATCTCTGGGGCCAACGTCCTGACTTTC.

The chain recombines TRBV11-2 with TRBJ2-5, with unresolved D. The CDR3 covers 14 residues. V lost 1 base, J lost 5 bases, and 11 bases lay in between. CDR1 and CDR2 (germline): SGHAT, FQNNGV. The CDR3 region is CASSLGNLEETQYF. The CDR3 DNA is TGTGCCAGCAGCTTAGGGAACCTCGAGGAGACCCAGTACTTC.